This TCR beta chain was documented in a study of T cells after posttransplantation cyclophosphamide. Study-level results: Donor CD8+ memory clones often dominated recipient blood repertoires at later times. After PTCy, TRB diversity resembled that of CNI/methotrexate controls. Skin or GI-infiltrating T cells shared few TRB sequences with blood.

The related graft donor's blood sample was taken on the day of bone marrow donation. The CDR3 runs 18 residues. Germline assignment: CDR1 SGHNT and CDR2 YYREEE (reference sequence). V lost 1 base and J lost 0, with 14 bases in between. Produced via immunoSEQ multiplex PCR; TCRdb's table is partial and in-frame only. The table shows approximately 13,000 clones, with over 75% occurring only once. In the case of this clone: The antigen is not known. Other DNA sequences in the same sample also yield this CDR3.

The chain has TRBV5-4 and TRBJ1-6, with D maybe TRBD1 (5 bases). Sequenced sample: memory CD4+ T cells sorted from PBMCs. This TCR was sampled from a man aged 50 or older in good health, CMV-negative, and a related stem cell transplant donor. CDR3 region: CASSLTGLRSSYNSPLHF. CDR3 DNA: TGTGCCAGCAGCTTGACGGGACTGAGAAGCTCCTATAATTCACCCCTCCACTTT.